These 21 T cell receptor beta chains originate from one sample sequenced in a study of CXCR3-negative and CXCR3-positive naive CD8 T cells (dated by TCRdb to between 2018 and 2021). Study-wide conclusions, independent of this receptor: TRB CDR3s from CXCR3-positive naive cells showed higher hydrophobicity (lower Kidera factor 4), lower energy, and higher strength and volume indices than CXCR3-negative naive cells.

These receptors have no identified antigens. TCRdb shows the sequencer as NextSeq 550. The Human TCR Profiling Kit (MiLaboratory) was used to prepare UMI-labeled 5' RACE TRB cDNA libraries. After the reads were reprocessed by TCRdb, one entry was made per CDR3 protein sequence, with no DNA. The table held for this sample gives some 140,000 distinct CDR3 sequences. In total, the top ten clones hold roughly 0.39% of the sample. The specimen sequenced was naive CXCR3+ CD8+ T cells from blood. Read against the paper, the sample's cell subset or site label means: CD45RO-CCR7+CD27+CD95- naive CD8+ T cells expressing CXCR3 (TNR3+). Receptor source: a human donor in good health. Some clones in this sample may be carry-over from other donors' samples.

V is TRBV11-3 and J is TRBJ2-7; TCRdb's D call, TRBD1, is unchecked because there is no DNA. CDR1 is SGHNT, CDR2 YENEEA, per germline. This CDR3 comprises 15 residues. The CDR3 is CASSPRGDKSYEQYF.

CDR3 protein: CASSHDFGQENSPLHF. The rearrangement uses TRBV3-1 and TRBJ1-6; lacking DNA, the TRBD1 call made by TCRdb goes unchecked. This CDR3 region has 16 residues. The germline CDR1 and CDR2 sequences are LGHDT and YNNKEL (reference sequence).

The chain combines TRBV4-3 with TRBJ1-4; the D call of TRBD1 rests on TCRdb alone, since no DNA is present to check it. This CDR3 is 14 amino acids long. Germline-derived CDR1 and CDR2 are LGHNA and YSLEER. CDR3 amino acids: CASSQDIMGGKLFF.

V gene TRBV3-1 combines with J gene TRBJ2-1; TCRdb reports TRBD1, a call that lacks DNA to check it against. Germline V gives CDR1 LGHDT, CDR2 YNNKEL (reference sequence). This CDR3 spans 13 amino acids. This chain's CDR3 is CASSHYRANEQFF.

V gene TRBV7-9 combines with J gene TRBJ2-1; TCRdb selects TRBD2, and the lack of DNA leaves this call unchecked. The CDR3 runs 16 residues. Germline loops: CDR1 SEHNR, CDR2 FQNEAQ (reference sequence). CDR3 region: CASSLAGGNRYNEQFF.

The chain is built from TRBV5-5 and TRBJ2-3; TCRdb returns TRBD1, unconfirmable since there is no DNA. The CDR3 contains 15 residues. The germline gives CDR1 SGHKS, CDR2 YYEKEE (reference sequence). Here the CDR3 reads CASSLSRGAPDTQYF.

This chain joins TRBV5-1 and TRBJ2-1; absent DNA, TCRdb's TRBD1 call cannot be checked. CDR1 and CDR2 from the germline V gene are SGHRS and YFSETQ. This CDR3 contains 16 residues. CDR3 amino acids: CASSFLGDRGKNEQFF.

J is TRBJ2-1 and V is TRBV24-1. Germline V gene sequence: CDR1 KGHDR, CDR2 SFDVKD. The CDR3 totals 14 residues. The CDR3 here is CATSDLIRDNEQFF.

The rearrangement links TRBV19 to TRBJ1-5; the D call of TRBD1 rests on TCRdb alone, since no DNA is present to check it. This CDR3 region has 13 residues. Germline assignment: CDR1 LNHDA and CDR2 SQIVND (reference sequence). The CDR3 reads CASTGTRFQPQHF.

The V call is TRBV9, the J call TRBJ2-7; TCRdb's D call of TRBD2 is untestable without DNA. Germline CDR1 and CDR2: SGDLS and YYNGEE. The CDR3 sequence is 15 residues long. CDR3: CARGEGLAEPYEQYF. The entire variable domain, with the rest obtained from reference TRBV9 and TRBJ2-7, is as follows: DSGVTQTPKHLITATGQRVTLRCSPRSGDLSVYWYQQSLDQGLQFLIQYYNGEERAKGNILERFSAQQFPDLHSELNLSSLELGDSALYFCARGEGLAEPYEQYFGPGTRLTVT.

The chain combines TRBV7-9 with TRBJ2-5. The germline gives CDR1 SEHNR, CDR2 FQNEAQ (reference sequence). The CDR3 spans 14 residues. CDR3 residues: CASSLPGRQETQYF.

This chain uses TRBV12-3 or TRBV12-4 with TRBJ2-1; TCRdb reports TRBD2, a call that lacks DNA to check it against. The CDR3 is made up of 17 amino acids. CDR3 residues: CASSSTSGVPSYNEQFF.

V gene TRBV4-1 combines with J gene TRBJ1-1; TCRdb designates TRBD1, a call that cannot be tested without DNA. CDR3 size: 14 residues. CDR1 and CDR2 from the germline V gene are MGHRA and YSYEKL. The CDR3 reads CASSQAGGANGAFF.

The CDR3 loop is CASSSRTSGRPETQYF. The chain carries TRBV6-5 and TRBJ2-5; TCRdb proposes TRBD2, but this gene call is untestable without DNA. CDR1 is MNHEY and CDR2 is SVGAGI in the germline V gene. The CDR3 covers 16 residues.

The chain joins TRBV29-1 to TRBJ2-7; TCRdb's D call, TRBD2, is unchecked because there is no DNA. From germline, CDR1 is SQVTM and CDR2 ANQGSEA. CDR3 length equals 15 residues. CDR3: CSVVGGRSAMGEQYF.

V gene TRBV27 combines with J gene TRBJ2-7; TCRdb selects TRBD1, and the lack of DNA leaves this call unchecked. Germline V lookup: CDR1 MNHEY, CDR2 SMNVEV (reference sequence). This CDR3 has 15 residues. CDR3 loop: CASKTAGSPLYEQYF.

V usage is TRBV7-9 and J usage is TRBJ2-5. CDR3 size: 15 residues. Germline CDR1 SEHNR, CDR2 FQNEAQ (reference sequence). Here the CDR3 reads CASSAISGTTKTQYF.

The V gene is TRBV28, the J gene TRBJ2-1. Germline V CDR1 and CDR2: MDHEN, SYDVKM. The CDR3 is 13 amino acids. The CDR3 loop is CASSFRGLDEQFF.

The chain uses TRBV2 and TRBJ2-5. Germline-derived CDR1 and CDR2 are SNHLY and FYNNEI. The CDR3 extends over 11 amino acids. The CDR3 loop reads CASSEVETQYF.

The CDR3 sequence is CASSLQGQGSYEQYF. This chain uses TRBV5-1 with TRBJ2-7. Germline CDR1 is SGHRS and CDR2 is YFSETQ. CDR3 length equals 15 residues.

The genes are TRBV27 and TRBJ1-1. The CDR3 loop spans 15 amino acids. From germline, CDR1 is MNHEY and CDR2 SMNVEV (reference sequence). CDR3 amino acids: CASSLGGAGWTEAFF.